This TCR beta chain is from a study of vaccination and CD4 T cells after COVID-19. V lost 6 bases, J lost 2 bases, and 10 bases lay in between. The CDR3 covers 13 residues. Germline loops: CDR1 MNHNS, CDR2 SASEGT. Whole-study results and caveats: Spike mono-reactivity was shown by 304 of 307 vaccine-specific clones in convalescent patients.

CD4+ T cells that had been cultured provided DNA sequenced with the Oncomine TCR Beta short-read assay. In TCRdb, the PCR reads were re-called with MiXCR into one record per CDR3 protein. The sample consists of 17,000 or so distinct CDR3 sequences, less than 40% of them appearing once. Documented treatment: approximately 10-day PBMC culture with coronavirus spike peptide pools or control peptides (ViraFEST assay). Peptide-pool expansion of antigen-specific T cells preceded TCR sequencing in ViraFEST. This clonotype was detected only a few times. What it binds is unknown. The sample comprised cultured CD4+ T cells from blood. The receptor comes from a human donor with COVID-19. V gene TRBV6-1 combines with J gene TRBJ1-2; D ambiguous. Here the CDR3 reads CASSISGNYGYTF. In nucleotides, the CDR3 is TGTGCCAGCAGCATAAGCGGCAACTATGGCTACACCTTC.